This entry lists 10 T cell receptor beta chains sequenced from one sample in a study of cytomegalovirus exposure and HLA in healthy donors. The PCR employed 60 Vbeta primers together with 13 Jbeta primers. Sequencing was performed with immunoSEQ multiplex PCR; in TCRdb, only in-frame clones are kept and a portion is missing. The data hold fewer than 100,000 clones, with approximately 75% observed a single time. Sequences were obtained from PBMCs. These receptors all stem from a woman aged 40 to 49 in good health and CMV-seronegative.

J is TRBJ2-7 and V is TRBV13, with 8 bases fitting TRBD1. Looked up from germline, CDR1 is PRHDT and CDR2 is FYEKMQ (reference sequence). Unmatched junction bases numbered 9, after V lost 6 bases and J lost 5 bases. The CDR3 consists of 14 residues. The CDR3 here is CASRRLGQGNEQYF. The CDR3 region has the DNA TGTGCCAGCAGAAGACTAGGACAGGGAAACGAGCAGTACTTC.

As concerns this clone: Relative to the germline gene, one junction end is altered; a read error may explain this. The rearrangement uses TRBV5-1 and TRBJ1-1; D gene ambiguous. The CDR3 totals 14 residues. Per the germline V gene, CDR1 is SGHRS and CDR2 is YFSETQ. CDR3 nucleotide sequence: TGCGCCAGCAGCTACGAGGTCTCGAACCCTGAAGCTTTCTTT. This gives the protein CASSYEVSNPEAFF.

Turning to this clone: One end of the junction is discordant with germline, which a read error may explain. V and J are TRBV5-4 and TRBJ1-2; D is unresolved. This CDR3 is 14 amino acids long. CDR1 and CDR2 (germline): SGHNT, YYREEE (reference sequence). The CDR3 nucleotides are TGTGCCAGCAGCCCCCTAGAGATGGCGAGAGGCTACCCCTTC. Its translation is CASSPLEMARGYPF.

The chain recombines TRBV30 with TRBJ1-1, with TRBD1 as a possible D gene (6 bases). The CDR3 has 11 amino acids. Germline CDR1 and CDR2: GTSNPN and SVGIG (reference sequence). Deletions cut 0 bases from V and 7 bases from J, with 6 bases between. CDR3 residues: CAWSVQGEAFF. In DNA, the CDR3 is TGTGCCTGGAGTGTACAGGGTGAAGCTTTCTTT.

With respect to this clone: One junction end does not reproduce the germline sequence, and a read error may be involved. This chain uses TRBV30 with TRBJ2-1; 7 bases map to TRBD2. There are 12 residues in the CDR3. Germline V CDR1 and CDR2: GTSNPN, SVGIG (reference sequence). Here the CDR3 reads CSWSVLATSLFF. Written as DNA, the CDR3 is TGTTCCTGGAGTGTACTTGCGACTAGCCTGTTCTTC.

The chain couples TRBV4-1 to TRBJ1-6; maybe TRBD1 (5 bases). The V gene's germline CDR1 is MGHRA and CDR2 YSYEKL. The CDR3 consists of 15 residues. The V and J ends lost 0 bases and 9 bases respectively, with 12 bases between them. CDR3 bases: TGCGCCAGCAGCCAAGATGGGATCGGGGGTTCACCCCTCCACTTT. Protein product: CASSQDGIGGSPLHF.

The rearrangement links TRBV5-1 to TRBJ2-1; 11 bases map to TRBD2. The V gene's germline CDR1 is SGHRS and CDR2 YFSETQ. The ends lost 4 bases at V and 8 bases at J; junction bases unmatched: 8. The CDR3 runs 15 residues. Here the CDR3 reads CASSDSGGAIDEQFF. The CDR3, as DNA: TGCGCCAGCAGCGATAGCGGGGGGGCCATTGATGAGCAGTTCTTC.

The rearrangement links TRBV6-5 to TRBJ1-4, with 7 bases matching TRBD1. CDR3 length: 14 residues. With V trimmed by 5 bases and J by 8 bases, 8 bases remained unmatched. Per the germline V gene, CDR1 is MNHEY and CDR2 is SVGAGI. CDR3 coding DNA: TGTGCCAGCAGTCGACCAGGGGGGCGGGAAAAACTGTTTTTT. This sequence encodes CASSRPGGREKLFF.

V gene TRBV5-4 combines with J gene TRBJ1-1, with no clear D. CDR3 length: 13 amino acids. Per the germline V gene, CDR1 is SGHNT and CDR2 is YYREEE (reference sequence). The germline V and J ends were trimmed by 5 bases and 0 bases, with 8 bases remaining between them. CDR3 nucleotides: TGTGCCAGCAGTCTAACGGTGAACACTGAAGCTTTCTTT. Protein sequence: CASSLTVNTEAFF. The full variable domain, in which reference TRBV5-4 and TRBJ1-1 provide the parts outside the CDR3, is ETGVTQSPTHLIKTRGQQVTLRCSSQSGHNTVSWYQQALGQGPQFIFQYYREEENGRGNFPPRFSGLQFPNYSSELNVNALELDDSALYLCASSLTVNTEAFFGQGTRLTVV.

This rearrangement joins TRBV6-5 to TRBJ2-7, with D perhaps matching TRBD1 (5 bases). In germline, CDR1 is MNHEY, CDR2 SVGAGI. The CDR3 has 14 residues. Trimming pared 0 bases from V and 4 bases from J, leaving 10 bases between. The CDR3 coding sequence is TGTGCCAGCAGTTACTCGGGGCTGAGGTACGAGCAGTACTTC. It is translated as CASSYSGLRYEQYF.